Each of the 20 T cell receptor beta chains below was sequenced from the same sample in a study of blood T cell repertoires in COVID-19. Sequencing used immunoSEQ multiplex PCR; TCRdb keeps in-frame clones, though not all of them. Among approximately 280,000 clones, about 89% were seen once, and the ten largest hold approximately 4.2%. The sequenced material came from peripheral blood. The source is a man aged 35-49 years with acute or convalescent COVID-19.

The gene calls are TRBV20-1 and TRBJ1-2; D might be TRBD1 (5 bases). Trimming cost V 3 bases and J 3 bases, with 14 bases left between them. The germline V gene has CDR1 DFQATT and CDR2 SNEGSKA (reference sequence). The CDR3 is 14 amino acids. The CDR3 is CSASSGAQDYGYTF. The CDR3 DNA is TGCAGTGCTAGTAGCGGGGCGCAGGACTATGGCTACACCTTC.

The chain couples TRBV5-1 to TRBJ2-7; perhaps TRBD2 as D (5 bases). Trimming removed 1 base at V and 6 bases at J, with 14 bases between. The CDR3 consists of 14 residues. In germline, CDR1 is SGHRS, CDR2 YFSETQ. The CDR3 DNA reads TGCGCCAGCAGCTTGATACGGGTCGAGGGCGAGCAGTACTTC. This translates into CASSLIRVEGEQYF.

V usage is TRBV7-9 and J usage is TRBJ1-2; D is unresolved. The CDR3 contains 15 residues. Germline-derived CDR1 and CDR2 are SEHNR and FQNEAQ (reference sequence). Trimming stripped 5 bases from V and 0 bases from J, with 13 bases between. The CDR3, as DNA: TGTGCCAGCAGCAATCCGAAGGAGCCTAACTATGGCTACACCTTC. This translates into CASSNPKEPNYGYTF.

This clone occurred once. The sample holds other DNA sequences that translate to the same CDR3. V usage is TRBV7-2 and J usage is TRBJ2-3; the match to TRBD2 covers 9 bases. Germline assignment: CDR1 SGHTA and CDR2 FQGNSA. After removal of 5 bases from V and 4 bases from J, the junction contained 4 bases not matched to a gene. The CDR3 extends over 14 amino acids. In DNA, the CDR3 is TGTGCCAGCAGCCCCGGACTAGCGTCAGATACGCAGTATTTT. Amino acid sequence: CASSPGLASDTQYF.

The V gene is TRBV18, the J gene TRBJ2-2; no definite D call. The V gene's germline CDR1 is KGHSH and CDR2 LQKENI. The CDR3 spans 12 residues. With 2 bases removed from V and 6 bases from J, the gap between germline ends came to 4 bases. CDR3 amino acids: CASSPGPGELFF. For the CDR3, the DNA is TGTGCCAGCTCACCAGGGCCCGGGGAGCTGTTTTTT.

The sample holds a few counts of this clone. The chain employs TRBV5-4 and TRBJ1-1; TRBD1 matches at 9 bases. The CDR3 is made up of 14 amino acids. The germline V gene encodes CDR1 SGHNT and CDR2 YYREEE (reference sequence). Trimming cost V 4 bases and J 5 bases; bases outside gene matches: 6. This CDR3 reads CASSQGQGGTEAFF. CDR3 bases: TGTGCCAGCAGCCAGGGACAGGGCGGGACTGAAGCTTTCTTT. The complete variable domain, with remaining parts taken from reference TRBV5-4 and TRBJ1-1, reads ETGVTQSPTHLIKTRGQQVTLRCSSQSGHNTVSWYQQALGQGPQFIFQYYREEENGRGNFPPRFSGLQFPNYSSELNVNALELDDSALYLCASSQGQGGTEAFFGQGTRLTVV.

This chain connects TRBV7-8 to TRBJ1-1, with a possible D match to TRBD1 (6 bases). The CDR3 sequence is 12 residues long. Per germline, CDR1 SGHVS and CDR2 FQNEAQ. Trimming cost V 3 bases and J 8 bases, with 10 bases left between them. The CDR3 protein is CASSFKGVEAFF. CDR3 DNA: TGTGCCAGCAGCTTTAAGGGGGTGGAAGCTTTCTTT. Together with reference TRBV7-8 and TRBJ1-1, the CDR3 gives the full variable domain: GAGVSQSPRYKVAKRGQDVALRCDPISGHVSLFWYQQALGQGPEFLTYFQNEAQLDKSGLPSDRFFAERPEGSVSTLKIQRTQQEDSAVYLCASSFKGVEAFFGQGTRLTVV.

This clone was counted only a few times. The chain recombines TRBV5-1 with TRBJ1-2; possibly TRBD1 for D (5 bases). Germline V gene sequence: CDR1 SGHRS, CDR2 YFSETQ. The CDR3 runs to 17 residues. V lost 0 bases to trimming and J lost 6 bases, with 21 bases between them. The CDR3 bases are TGCGCCAGCAGCTTGGCCCTGGGGCAGGCAGCGATCAATGGCTACACCTTC. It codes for CASSLALGQAAINGYTF. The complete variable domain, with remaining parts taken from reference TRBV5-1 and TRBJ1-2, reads KAGVTQTPRYLIKTRGQQVTLSCSPISGHRSVSWYQQTPGQGLQFLFEYFSETQRNKGNFPGRFSGRQFSNSRSEMNVSTLELGDSALYLCASSLALGQAAINGYTFGSGTRLTVV.

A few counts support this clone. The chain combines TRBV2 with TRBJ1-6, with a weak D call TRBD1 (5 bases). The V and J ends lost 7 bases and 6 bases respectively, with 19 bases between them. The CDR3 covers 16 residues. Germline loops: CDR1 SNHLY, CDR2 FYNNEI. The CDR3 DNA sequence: TGTGCCAGCACTCCCAACGGGGGGAACCTTAATTCACCCCTCCACTTT. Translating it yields CASTPNGGNLNSPLHF. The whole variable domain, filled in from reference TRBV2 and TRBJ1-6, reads EPEVTQTPSHQVTQMGQEVILRCVPISNHLYFYWYRQILGQKVEFLVSFYNNEISEKSEIFDDQFSVERPDGSNFTLKIRSTKLEDSAMYFCASTPNGGNLNSPLHFGNGTRLTVT.

As DNA, the CDR3 is TGTGCCAGCAGTCTCAACAGGGGGCTTTCATATGGCTACACCTTC. This translates into CASSLNRGLSYGYTF. This sequence joins TRBV2 and TRBJ1-2, with 9 bases aligning to TRBD1. CDR3 size: 15 residues. V was pared by 5 bases and J by 5 bases, with 9 bases of the junction left unmatched. Germline V CDR1 and CDR2: SNHLY, FYNNEI. The variable domain in full, completed from reference TRBV2 and TRBJ1-2, reads EPEVTQTPSHQVTQMGQEVILRCVPISNHLYFYWYRQILGQKVEFLVSFYNNEISEKSEIFDDQFSVERPDGSNFTLKIRSTKLEDSAMYFCASSLNRGLSYGYTFGSGTRLTVV.

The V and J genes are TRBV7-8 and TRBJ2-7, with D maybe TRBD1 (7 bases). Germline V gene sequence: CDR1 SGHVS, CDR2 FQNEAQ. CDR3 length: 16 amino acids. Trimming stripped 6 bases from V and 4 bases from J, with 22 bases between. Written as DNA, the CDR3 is TGTGCCAGCAGTCGAAGGAGGGACAGACCCTTTTACGAGCAGTACTTC. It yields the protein CASSRRRDRPFYEQYF.

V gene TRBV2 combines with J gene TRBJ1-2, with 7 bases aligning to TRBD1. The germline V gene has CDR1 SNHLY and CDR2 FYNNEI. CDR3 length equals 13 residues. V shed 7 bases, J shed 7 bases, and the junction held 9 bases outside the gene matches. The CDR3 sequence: CASNRQGSAGYTF. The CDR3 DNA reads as TGTGCCAGCAACAGACAGGGTAGTGCTGGCTACACCTTC.

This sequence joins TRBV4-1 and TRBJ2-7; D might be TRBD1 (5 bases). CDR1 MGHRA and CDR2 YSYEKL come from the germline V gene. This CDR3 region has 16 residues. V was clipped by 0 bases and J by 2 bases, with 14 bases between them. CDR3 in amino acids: CASSQEKGKRTYEQYF. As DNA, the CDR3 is TGCGCCAGCAGCCAAGAGAAGGGGAAGAGGACCTACGAGCAGTACTTC.

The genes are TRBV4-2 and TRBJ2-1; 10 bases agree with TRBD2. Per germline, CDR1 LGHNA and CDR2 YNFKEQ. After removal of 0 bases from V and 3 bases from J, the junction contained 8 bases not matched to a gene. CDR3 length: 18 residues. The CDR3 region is CASSQDYGASGSYNEQFF. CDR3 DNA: TGTGCCAGCAGCCAAGATTACGGGGCTAGCGGGAGCTACAATGAGCAGTTCTTC.

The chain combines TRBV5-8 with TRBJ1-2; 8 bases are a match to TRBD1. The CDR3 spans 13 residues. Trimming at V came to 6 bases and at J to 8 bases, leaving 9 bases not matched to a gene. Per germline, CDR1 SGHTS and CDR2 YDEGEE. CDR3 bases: TGTGCCAGCATCCCGGACAGGGTGAGGGGCTACACCTTC. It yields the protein CASIPDRVRGYTF.

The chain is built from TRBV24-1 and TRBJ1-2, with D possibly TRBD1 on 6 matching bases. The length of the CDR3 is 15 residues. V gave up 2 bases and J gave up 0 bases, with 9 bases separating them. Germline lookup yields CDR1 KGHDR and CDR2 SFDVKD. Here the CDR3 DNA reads TGTGCCACCAGTGATTGGGACACCTCTAACTATGGCTACACCTTC. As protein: CATSDWDTSNYGYTF.

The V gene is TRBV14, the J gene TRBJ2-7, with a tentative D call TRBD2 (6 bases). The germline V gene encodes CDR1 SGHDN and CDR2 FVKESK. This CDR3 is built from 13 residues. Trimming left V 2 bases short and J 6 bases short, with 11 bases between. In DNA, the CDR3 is TGTGCCAGCAGCCAACCCTTGGGGGGCGAGCAGTACTTC. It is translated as CASSQPLGGEQYF.

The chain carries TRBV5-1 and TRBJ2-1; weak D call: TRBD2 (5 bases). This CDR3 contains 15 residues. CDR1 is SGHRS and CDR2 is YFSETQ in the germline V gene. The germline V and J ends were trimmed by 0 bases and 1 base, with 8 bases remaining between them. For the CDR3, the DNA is TGCGCCAGCAGCTTGGAGCCGGGGTCCTACAATGAGCAGTTCTTC. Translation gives CASSLEPGSYNEQFF.

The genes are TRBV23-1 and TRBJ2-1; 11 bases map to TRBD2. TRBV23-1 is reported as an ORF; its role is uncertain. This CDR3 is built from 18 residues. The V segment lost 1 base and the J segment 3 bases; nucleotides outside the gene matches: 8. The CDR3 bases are TGCGCCAGCAGTCAATTATATCTAGCGGGGGGCCACTACAATGAGCAGTTCTTC. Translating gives CASSQLYLAGGHYNEQFF.

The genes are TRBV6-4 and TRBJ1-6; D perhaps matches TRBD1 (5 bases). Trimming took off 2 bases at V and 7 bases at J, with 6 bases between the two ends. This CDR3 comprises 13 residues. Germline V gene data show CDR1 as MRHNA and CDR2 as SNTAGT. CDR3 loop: CASSDRTNSPLHF. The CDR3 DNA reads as TGTGCCAGCAGTGACCGGACAAATTCACCCCTCCACTTT.